This is a list of T cell receptor beta chains from one sample in a study of cytomegalovirus exposure and HLA in healthy donors. The repertoire was sequenced with immunoSEQ multiplex PCR; TCRdb's copy has only in-frame clones and lacks some. Of about 130,000 clones listed, about 8.5% are singletons. The sample comprised PBMCs. The source is a man aged 40-49 years in good health and CMV-seronegative. Both conserved end residues are part of each CDR3. The order of the fields is clone size, V gene, D gene, J gene, CDR3 protein, CDR3 DNA. A D gene is named only where the DNA matches it firmly. The listing skips clone size in some rows; elsewhere it reads once, few, many or a size class.

>.|TRBV27|.|TRBJ2-5
CASSFGGQEQYF
TGTGCCAGCAGTTTCGGCGGACAAGAGCAGTACTTC
>.|TRBV27|.|TRBJ1-2
CASSYTGWGNYGYTF
TGTGCCAGCAGTTACACAGGATGGGGAAACTATGGCTACACCTTC
>few|TRBV19|TRBD1|TRBJ1-1
CASSIDGQGNTEAFF
TGTGCCAGTAGTATAGACGGACAGGGGAACACTGAAGCTTTCTTT
>few|TRBV5-8|.|TRBJ2-3
CASSTYADTQYF
TGTGCCAGCAGTACCTACGCAGATACGCAGTATTTT
>.|TRBV27|.|TRBJ1-5
CASNQRPNRYNQPQHF
TGTGCCAGCAACCAACGTCCTAACAGGTACAATCAGCCCCAGCATTTT
>few|TRBV27|TRBD2|TRBJ2-7
CASSLLPLAEPTYEQYF
TGTGCCAGCAGTTTACTTCCACTAGCGGAACCTACCTACGAGCAGTACTTC
>few|TRBV6-5|TRBD1|TRBJ2-7
CASSYRTGSYEQYF
TGTGCCAGCAGCTACCGGACAGGGTCCTACGAGCAGTACTTC
>few|TRBV9|.|TRBJ1-2
CASSLSLGGSNYGYTF
TGTGCCAGCAGCCTCTCCCTAGGGGGTAGTAACTATGGCTACACCTTC
>few|TRBV10-3|TRBD2|TRBJ2-2
CAISDGLAGGGELFF
TGTGCCATCAGCGACGGACTAGCGGGGGGTGGGGAGCTGTTTTTT
>.|TRBV6-5|TRBD1|TRBJ2-7
CASSRPGTVSYEQYF
TGTGCCAGCAGTAGACCCGGGACAGTGTCCTACGAGCAGTACTTC
>.|TRBV15|.|TRBJ2-1
CATSLGANNEQFF
TGTGCCACCAGTCTGGGGGCAAACAATGAGCAGTTCTTC
>few|TRBV6-5|TRBD1|TRBJ1-6
CASSLRDRVESPLHF
TGTGCCAGCAGTCTCCGGGACAGGGTCGAATCACCCCTCCACTTT
>.|TRBV5-1|TRBD1|TRBJ1-1
CASSPRGTGIRDTEAFF
TGCGCCAGCAGTCCTCGGGGGACAGGGATTAGGGACACTGAAGCTTTCTTT
>.|TRBV4-1|TRBD1|TRBJ1-2
CASRQGASQDYGYTF
TGCGCCAGCAGGCAGGGGGCCTCTCAGGACTATGGCTACACCTTC
>.|TRBV29-1|TRBD2|TRBJ2-1
CSVNVGRGGGNEQFF
TGCAGCGTTAACGTCGGGCGGGGGGGCGGAAATGAGCAGTTCTTC